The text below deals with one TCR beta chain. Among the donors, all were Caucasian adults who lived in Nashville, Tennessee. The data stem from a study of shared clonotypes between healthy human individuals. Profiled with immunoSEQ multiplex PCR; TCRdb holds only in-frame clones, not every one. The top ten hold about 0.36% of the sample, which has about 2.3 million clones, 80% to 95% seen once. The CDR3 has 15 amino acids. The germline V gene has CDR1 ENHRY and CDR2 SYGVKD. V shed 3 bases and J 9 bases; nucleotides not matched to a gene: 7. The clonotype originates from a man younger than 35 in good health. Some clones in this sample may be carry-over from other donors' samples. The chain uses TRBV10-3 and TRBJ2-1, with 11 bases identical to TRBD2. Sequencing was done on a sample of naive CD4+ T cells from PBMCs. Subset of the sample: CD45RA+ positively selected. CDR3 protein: CAISDKLAGVSEQFF. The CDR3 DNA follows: TGTGCCATCAGTGACAAACTAGCGGGAGTCAGTGAGCAGTTCTTC.